Sequencing of this T cell receptor beta chain was carried out in a study of blood T cell repertoires in COVID-19. Study-level background: COVID-19 samples, acute and convalescent, were from the United States, Italy and Spain. The cDNA or gDNA used as material had been derived from T cells, B-cell-depleted T cells, or PBMCs.

As originally analysed: Counts of nucleated cells, estimated from reference gene primer amplification, were obtained. Some clones are missing from TCRdb's copy, which holds only in-frame ones; the method was immunoSEQ multiplex PCR. V and J calls and clone size are copied from that table; D and trimming were computed from the DNA. The data contain 150,000 to 180,000 clones, roughly 80% of them singletons. The CDR3 has 13 amino acids. The V and J ends lost 7 bases and 6 bases, in that order; junction bases with no gene match: 8. Germline-derived CDR1 and CDR2 are SNHLY and FYNNEI. The sample taken for sequencing was peripheral blood. The chain carries TRBV2 and TRBJ1-1, with TRBD1 matching 7 bases. This TCR was sampled from an older woman with acute or convalescent COVID-19. The CDR3 protein is CASKEGAVSEAFF. The CDR3, as DNA: TGTGCCAGCAAGGAGGGGGCGGTTTCTGAAGCTTTCTTT.